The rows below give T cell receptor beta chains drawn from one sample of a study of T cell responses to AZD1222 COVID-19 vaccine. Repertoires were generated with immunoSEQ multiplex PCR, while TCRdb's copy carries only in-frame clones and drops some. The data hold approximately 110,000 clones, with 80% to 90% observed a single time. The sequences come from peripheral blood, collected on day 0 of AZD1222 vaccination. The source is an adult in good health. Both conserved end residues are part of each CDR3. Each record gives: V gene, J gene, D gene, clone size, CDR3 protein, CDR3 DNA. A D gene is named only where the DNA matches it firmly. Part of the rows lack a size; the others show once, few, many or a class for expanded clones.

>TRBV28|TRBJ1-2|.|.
CASSGAEANYGYTF
TGTGCCAGCAGTGGGGCGGAGGCTAACTATGGCTACACCTTC
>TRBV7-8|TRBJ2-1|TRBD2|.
CASSTPSGRHHNEQFF
TGTGCCAGCAGCACCCCTAGCGGGAGGCATCATAATGAGCAGTTCTTC
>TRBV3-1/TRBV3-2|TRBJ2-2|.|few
CASSQGPNTGELFF
TGTGCCAGCAGCCAAGGGCCGAACACCGGGGAGCTGTTTTTT
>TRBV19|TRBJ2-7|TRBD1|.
CASSTRGTGTGYEQYF
TGTGCCAGTAGTACGCGCGGGACAGGGACGGGTTACGAGCAGTACTTC
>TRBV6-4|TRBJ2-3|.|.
CASSDSGGDRPTDTQYF
TGTGCCAGCAGTGACTCGGGGGGGGACAGGCCCACAGATACGCAGTATTTT
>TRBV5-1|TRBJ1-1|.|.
CASSLVVSGFATEAFF
TGCGCCAGCAGCTTGGTCGTGTCGGGGTTCGCCACTGAAGCTTTCTTT
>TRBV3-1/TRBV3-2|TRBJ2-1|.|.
CASSLWGSEQFF
TGTGCCAGCAGCCTTTGGGGATCTGAGCAGTTCTTC
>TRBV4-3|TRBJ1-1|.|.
CASSRGPLTEAFF
TGCGCCAGCAGCCGAGGGCCTTTGACTGAAGCTTTCTTT
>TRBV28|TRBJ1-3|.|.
CASSPKSLVRLRNTIYF
TGTGCCAGCAGTCCCAAATCCCTTGTTAGGTTGAGAAACACCATATATTTT
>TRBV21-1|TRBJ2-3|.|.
CASSQKGDTQYF
TGTGCCAGCAGCCAAAAGGGTGATACGCAGTATTTT
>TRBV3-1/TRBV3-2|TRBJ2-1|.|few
CASSQALGYNEQFF
TGTGCCAGCAGCCAAGCGTTGGGATACAATGAGCAGTTCTTC
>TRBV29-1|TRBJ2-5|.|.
CSVERGYQETQYF
TGCAGCGTTGAAAGGGGGTACCAAGAGACCCAGTACTTC
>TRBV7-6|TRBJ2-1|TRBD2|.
CASSLEGPGLVYNEQFF
TGTGCCAGCAGCTTAGAAGGCCCGGGACTAGTCTACAATGAGCAGTTCTTC
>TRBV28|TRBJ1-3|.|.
CASSQGFSGNTIYF
TGTGCCAGCAGTCAAGGATTCTCTGGAAACACCATATATTTT
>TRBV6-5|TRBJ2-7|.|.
CASRAFTYEQYF
TGTGCCAGCAGGGCGTTTACCTACGAGCAGTACTTC
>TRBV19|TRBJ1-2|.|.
CASSIGGSGYTF
TGTGCCAGTAGTATTGGTGGGTCCGGCTACACCTTC
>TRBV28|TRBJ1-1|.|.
CASNPGKGLGTEAFF
TGTGCCAGCAACCCCGGCAAGGGACTGGGCACTGAAGCTTTCTTT
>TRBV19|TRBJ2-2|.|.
CASRTGLNTGELFF
TGTGCCAGTAGAACCGGGTTGAACACCGGGGAGCTGTTTTTT
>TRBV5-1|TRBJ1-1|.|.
CASSLEGSHTEAFF
TGCGCCAGCAGCTTGGAAGGGTCTCACACTGAAGCTTTCTTT
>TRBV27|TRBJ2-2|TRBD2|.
CASSSLAGGSTGELFF
TGTGCCAGCAGTTCCCTAGCGGGAGGGTCCACCGGGGAGCTGTTTTTT
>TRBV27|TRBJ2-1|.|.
CASNPRRGGLNEQFF
TGTGCCAGCAACCCTCGGAGGGGGGGCCTCAATGAGCAGTTCTTC
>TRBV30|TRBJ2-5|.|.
CAWTTGVGKTQYF
TGTGCCTGGACAACGGGAGTTGGAAAGACCCAGTACTTC
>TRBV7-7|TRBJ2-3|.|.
CASSTHPRGVDTQYF
TGTGCTAGCAGCACCCACCCCAGGGGGGTAGATACGCAGTATTTT
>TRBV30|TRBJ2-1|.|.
CAWSGAREQFF
TGTGCCTGGAGTGGGGCGAGAGAGCAGTTCTTC
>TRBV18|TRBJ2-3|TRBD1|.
CASSPQGDRGSDTQYF
TGTGCCAGCTCACCACAGGGGGACAGGGGCTCAGATACGCAGTATTTT
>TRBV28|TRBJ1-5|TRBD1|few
CASSAPLRGHQPQHF
TGTGCCAGCAGTGCTCCACTAAGGGGGCATCAGCCCCAGCATTTT
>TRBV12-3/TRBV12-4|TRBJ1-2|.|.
CASSSGGAYGYTF
TGTGCCAGCAGTTCCGGGGGGGCCTATGGCTACACCTTC
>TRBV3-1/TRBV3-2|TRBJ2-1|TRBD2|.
CASSRKMGLAGEDNEQFF
TGTGCCAGCAGCCGGAAGATGGGACTAGCGGGGGAAGACAATGAGCAGTTCTTC
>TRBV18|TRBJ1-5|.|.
CASSPGGGFQPQHF
TGTGCCAGCTCACCGGGAGGGGGGTTCCAGCCCCAGCATTTT
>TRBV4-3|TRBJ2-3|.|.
CASSQDRAGDTQYF
TGCGCCAGCAGCCAAGATCGGGCTGGGGATACGCAGTATTTT
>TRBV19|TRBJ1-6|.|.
CASSILRTATPLHF
TGTGCCAGTAGTATCCTCAGGACAGCTACACCCCTCCACTTT
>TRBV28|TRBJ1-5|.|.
CASSSIRGWQPQHF
TGTGCCAGCAGTTCAATCAGGGGATGGCAGCCCCAGCATTTT
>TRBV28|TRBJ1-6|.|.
CASSATGTLSPLHF
TGTGCCAGCAGTGCCACCGGGACGCTTTCACCCCTCCACTTT
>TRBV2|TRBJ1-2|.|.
CASSEAWGSDGYTF
TGTGCCAGCAGTGAAGCTTGGGGATCCGATGGCTACACCTTC
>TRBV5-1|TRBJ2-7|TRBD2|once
CASSQGTSPLRGEQYF
TGCGCCAGCAGCCAGGGGACTAGCCCTCTTCGGGGCGAGCAGTACTTC
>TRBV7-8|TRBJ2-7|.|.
CASSLGGFHYEQYF
TGTGCCAGCAGCTTAGGGGGATTCCATTACGAGCAGTACTTC
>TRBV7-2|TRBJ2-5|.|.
CASSFRNYQETQYF
TGTGCCAGCAGCTTCCGTAACTATCAAGAGACCCAGTACTTC
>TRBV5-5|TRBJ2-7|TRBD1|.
CASSDRDRGFSYEQYF
TGTGCCAGCAGCGATCGGGACAGGGGATTCTCCTACGAGCAGTACTTC
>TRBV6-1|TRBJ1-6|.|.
CASSEGQAYNSPLHF
TGTGCCAGCAGTGAGGGACAAGCCTATAATTCACCCCTCCACTTT
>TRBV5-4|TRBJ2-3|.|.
CASSGGTPGTDTQYF
TGTGCCAGCAGCGGTGGGACTCCTGGCACAGATACGCAGTATTTT
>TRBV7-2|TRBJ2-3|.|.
CASSGGVGDTQYF
TGTGCCAGCTCCGGGGGCGTTGGGGATACGCAGTATTTT
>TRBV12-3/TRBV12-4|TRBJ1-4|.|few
CASSGPNEKLFF
TGTGCCAGCAGTGGGCCTAATGAAAAACTGTTTTTT
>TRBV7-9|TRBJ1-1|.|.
CASSYSGNTEAFF
TGTGCCAGCAGCTATTCGGGGAACACTGAAGCTTTCTTT